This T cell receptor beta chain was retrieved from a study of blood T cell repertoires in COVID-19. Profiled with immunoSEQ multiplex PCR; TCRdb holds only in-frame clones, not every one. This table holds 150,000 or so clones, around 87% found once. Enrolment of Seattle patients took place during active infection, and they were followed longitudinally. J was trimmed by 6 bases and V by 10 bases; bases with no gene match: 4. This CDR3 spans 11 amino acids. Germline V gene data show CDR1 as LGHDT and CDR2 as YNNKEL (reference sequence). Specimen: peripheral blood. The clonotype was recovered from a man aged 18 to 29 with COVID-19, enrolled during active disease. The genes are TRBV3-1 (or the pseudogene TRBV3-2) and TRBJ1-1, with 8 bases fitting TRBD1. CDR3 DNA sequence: TGTGCCACACAGGGGGGTGCTGAAGCTTTCTTT. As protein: CATQGGAEAFF.